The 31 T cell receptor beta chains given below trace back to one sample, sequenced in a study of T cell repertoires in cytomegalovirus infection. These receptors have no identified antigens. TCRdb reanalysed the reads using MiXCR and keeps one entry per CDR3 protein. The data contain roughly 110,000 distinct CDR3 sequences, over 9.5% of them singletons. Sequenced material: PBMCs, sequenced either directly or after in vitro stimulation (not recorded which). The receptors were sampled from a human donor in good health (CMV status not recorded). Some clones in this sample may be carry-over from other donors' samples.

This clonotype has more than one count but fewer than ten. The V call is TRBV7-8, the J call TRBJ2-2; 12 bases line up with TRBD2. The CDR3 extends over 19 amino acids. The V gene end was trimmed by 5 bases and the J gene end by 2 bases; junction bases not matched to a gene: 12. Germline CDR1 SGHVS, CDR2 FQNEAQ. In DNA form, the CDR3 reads TGTGCCAGCAGCCCACGACAATGGACTAGCGGGACAAACACCGGGGAGCTGTTTTTT. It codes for CASSPRQWTSGTNTGELFF.

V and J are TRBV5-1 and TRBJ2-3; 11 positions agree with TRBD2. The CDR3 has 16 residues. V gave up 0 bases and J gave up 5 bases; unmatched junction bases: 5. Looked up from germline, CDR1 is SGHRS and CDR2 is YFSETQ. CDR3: CASSLATSGIRDTQYF. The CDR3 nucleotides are TGCGCCAGCAGCTTGGCGACTAGCGGGATTCGAGATACGCAGTATTTT.

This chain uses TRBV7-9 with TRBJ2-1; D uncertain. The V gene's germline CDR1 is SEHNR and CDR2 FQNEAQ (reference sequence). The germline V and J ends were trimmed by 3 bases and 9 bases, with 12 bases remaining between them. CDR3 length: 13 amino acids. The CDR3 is CASSFSGRSEQFF. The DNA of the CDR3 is TGTGCCAGCAGCTTTTCTGGACGCAGTGAGCAGTTCTTC.

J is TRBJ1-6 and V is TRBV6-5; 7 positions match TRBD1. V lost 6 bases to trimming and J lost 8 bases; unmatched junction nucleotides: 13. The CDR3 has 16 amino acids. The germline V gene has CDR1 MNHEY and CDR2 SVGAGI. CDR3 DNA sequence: TGTGCCAGCAGCATTCTCCCGGGACAGAGGGATTCACCCCTCCACTTT. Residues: CASSILPGQRDSPLHF.

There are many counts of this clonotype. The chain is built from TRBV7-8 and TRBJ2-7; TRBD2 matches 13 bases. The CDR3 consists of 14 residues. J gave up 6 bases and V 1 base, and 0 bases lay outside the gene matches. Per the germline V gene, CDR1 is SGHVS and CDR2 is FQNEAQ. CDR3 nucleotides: TGTGCCAGCAGCTTAGGGACTAGCGGGAGCGAGCAGTACTTC. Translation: CASSLGTSGSEQYF.

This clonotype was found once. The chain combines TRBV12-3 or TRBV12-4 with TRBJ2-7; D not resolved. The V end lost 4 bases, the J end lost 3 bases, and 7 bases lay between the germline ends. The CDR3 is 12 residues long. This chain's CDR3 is CASSYGGYEQYV. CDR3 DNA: TGTGCCAGCAGTTACGGCGGCTACGAGCAGTACGTC.

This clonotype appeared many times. CDR3 in DNA: TGCAGTGCTACCCAACTAGCGGGAGTGTCTGATACGCAGTATTTT. Translation: CSATQLAGVSDTQYF. The J gene is TRBJ2-3, the V gene TRBV20-1, with 11 bases fitting TRBD2. Per the germline V gene, CDR1 is DFQATT and CDR2 is SNEGSKA (reference sequence). The CDR3 spans 15 residues. V trimming: 4 bases; J trimming: 6 bases; junction bases outside the gene matches: 9.

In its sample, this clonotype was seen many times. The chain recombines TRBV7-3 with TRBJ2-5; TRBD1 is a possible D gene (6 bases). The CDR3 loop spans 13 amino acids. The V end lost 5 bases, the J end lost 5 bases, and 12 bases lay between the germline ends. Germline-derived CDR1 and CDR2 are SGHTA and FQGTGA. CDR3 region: CASSPQGGETQYF. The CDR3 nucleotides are TGTGCCAGCAGCCCACAGGGTGGGGAGACCCAGTACTTC. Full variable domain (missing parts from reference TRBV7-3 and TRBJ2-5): GAGVSQTPSNKVTEKGKYVELRCDPISGHTALYWYRQSLGQGPEFLIYFQGTGAADDSGLPNDRFFAVRPEGSVSTLKIQRTERGDSAVYLCASSPQGGETQYFGPGTRLLVL.

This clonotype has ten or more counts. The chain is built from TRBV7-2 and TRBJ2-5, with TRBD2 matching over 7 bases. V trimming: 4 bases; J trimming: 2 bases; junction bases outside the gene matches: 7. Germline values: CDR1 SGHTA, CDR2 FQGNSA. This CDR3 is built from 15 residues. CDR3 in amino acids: CASSYLSGPQETQYF. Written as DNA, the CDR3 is TGTGCCAGCAGCTACCTTAGCGGGCCGCAAGAGACCCAGTACTTC.

CDR3 nucleotides: TGTGCCAGCAGCTTATGGTCTAGCGGGAGGGGTGAGCAGTTCTTC. It encodes CASSLWSSGRGEQFF. This chain connects TRBV7-2 to TRBJ2-1; 12 nucleotides line up with TRBD2. V lost 2 bases and J lost 9; bases outside the gene matches: 5. This CDR3 has 15 amino acids. Germline CDR1 is SGHTA and CDR2 is FQGNSA. Supplemented by reference TRBV7-2 and TRBJ2-1, the full variable domain reads GAGVSQSPSNKVTEKGKDVELRCDPISGHTALYWYRQSLGQGLEFLIYFQGNSAPDKSGLPSDRFSAERTGGSVSTLTIQRTQQEDSAVYLCASSLWSSGRGEQFFGPGTRLTVL.

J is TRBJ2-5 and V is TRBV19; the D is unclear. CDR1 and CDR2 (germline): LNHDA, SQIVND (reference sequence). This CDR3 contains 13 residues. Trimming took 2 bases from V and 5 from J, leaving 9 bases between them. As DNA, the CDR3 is TGTGCCAGTAGTATAAGAGATTCCGAGACCCAGTACTTC. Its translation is CASSIRDSETQYF.

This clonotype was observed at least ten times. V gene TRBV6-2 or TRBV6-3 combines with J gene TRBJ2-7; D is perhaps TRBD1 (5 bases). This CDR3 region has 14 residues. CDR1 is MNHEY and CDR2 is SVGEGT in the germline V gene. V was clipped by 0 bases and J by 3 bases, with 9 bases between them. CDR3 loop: CASSYSRGSYEQYF. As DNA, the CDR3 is TGTGCCAGCAGTTACTCTAGGGGTAGCTACGAGCAGTACTTC.

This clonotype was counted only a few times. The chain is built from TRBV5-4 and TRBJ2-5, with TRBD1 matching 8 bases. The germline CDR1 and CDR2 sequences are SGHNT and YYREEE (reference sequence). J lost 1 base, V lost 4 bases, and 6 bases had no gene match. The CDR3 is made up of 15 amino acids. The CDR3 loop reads CASSNQQGAQETQYF. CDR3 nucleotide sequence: TGTGCCAGCAGCAATCAGCAGGGGGCCCAAGAGACCCAGTACTTC.

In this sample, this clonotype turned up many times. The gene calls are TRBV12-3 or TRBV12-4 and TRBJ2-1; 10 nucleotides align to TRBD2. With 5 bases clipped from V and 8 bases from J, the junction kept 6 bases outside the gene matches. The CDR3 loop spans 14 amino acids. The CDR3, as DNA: TGTGCCAGCAGTCTCCTAGCGGGGGCTGATGAGCAGTTCTTC. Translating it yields CASSLLAGADEQFF.

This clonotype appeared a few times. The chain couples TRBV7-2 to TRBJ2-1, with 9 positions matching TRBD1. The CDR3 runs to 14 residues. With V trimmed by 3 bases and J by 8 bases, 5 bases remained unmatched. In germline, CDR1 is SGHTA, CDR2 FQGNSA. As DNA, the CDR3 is TGTGCCAGCAGCTTGGGGACAGGGTGGGATGAGCAGTTCTTC. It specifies CASSLGTGWDEQFF.

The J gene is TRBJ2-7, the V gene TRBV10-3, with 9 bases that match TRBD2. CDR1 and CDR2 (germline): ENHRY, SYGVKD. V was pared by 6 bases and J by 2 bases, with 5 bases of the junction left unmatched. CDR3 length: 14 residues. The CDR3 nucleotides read TGTGCCATCAGCGGACTAGCGAGTACCTACGAGCAGTACTTC. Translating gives CAISGLASTYEQYF.

This CDR3 is CASSLQGARLNIQYF. The CDR3 DNA follows: TGTGCCAGTAGCCTCCAGGGGGCGCGTCTGAACATTCAGTACTTC. The rearrangement uses TRBV19 and TRBJ2-4, with TRBD1 matching over 8 bases. CDR3 size: 15 residues. CDR1 is LNHDA, CDR2 SQIVND, per germline (reference sequence). Trimming at V came to 6 bases and at J to 7 bases, leaving 11 bases not matched to a gene.

The CDR3 DNA reads TGCAGTGCTAGAGCGCTAGTCCAAGAGACCCAGTACTTC. It is translated as CSARALVQETQYF. This chain joins TRBV20-1 and TRBJ2-5; D is uncertain. Germline CDR1 DFQATT, CDR2 SNEGSKA (reference sequence). CDR3 size: 13 residues. Trimming shortened V by 1 base and J by 1 base, and 7 bases separated the two germline ends.

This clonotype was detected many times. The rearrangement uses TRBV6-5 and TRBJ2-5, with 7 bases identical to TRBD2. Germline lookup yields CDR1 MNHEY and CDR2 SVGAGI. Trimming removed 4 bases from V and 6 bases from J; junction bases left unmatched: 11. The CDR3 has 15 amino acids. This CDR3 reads CASSLGGFEAQTQYF. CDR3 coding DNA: TGTGCCAGCAGTTTGGGGGGGTTTGAAGCCCAGACCCAGTACTTC.

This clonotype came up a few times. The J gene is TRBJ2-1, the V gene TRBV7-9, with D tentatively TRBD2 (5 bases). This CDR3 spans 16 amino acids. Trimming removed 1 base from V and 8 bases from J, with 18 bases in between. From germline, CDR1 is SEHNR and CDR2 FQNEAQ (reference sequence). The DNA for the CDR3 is TGTGCCAGCAGCTTAGTTCAGAGCGGCCGGCGGGATGAGCAGTTCTTC. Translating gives CASSLVQSGRRDEQFF. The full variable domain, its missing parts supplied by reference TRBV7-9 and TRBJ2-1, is DTGVSQNPRHKITKRGQNVTFRCDPISEHNRLYWYRQTLGQGPEFLTYFQNEAQLEKSRLLSDRFSAERPKGSFSTLEIQRTEQGDSAMYLCASSLVQSGRRDEQFFGPGTRLTVL.

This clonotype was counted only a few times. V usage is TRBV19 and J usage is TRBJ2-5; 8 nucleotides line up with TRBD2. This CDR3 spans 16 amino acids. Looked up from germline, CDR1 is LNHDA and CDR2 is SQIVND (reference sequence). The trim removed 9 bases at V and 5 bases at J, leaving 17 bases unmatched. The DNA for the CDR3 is TGTGCCAGGCCAGTCCCCGGGTTAGCGGGGTGGGAGACCCAGTACTTC. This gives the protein CARPVPGLAGWETQYF.

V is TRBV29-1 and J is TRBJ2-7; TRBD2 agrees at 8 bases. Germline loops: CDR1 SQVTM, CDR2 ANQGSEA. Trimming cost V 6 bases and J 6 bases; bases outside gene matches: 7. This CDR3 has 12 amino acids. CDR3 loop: CSVGEAGGEQYV. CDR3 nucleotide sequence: TGCAGCGTGGGCGAGGCGGGGGGCGAGCAGTACGTC.

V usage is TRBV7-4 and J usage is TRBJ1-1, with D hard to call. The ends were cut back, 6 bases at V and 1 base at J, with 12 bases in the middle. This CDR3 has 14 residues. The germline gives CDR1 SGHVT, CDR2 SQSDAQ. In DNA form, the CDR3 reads TGTGCCAGCAGTCTACGAGAGGGGAACACTGAAGCTTTCTTT. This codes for CASSLREGNTEAFF.

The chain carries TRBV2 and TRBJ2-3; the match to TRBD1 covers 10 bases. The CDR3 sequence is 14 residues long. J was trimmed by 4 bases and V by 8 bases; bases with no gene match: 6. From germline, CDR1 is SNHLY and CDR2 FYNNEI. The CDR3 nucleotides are TGTGCCAGCGGAGAGGACAGGGGGGCAGATACGCAGTATTTT. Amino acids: CASGEDRGADTQYF.

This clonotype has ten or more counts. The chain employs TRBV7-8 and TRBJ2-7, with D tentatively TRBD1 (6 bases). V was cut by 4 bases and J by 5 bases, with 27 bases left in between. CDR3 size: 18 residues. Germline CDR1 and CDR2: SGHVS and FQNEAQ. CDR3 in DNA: TGTGCCAGCAGCTCCCTAGCCCCGAACTACAGGGTTCGGAACGAGCAGTACTTC. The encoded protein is CASSSLAPNYRVRNEQYF.

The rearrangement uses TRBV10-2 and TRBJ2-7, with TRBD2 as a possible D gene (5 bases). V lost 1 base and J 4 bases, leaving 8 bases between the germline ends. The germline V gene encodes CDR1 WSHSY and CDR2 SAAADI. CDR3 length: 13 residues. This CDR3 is CASSEWEQYEQYV. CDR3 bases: TGCGCCAGCAGTGAGTGGGAGCAATACGAGCAGTACGTC.

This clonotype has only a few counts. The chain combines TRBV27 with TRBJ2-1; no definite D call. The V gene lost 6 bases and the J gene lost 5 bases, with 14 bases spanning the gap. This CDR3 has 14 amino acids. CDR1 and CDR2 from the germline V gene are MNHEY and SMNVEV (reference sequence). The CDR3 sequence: CASSPTGPHNEQFF. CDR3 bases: TGTGCCAGCAGCCCTACCGGGCCTCACAATGAGCAGTTCTTC.

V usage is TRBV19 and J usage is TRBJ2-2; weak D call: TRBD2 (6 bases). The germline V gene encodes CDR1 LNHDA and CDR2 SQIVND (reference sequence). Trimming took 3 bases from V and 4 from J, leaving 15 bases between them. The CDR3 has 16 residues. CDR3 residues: CASSIFGRRGTGELFF. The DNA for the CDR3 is TGTGCCAGTAGTATTTTTGGAAGGCGGGGCACCGGGGAGCTGTTTTTT.

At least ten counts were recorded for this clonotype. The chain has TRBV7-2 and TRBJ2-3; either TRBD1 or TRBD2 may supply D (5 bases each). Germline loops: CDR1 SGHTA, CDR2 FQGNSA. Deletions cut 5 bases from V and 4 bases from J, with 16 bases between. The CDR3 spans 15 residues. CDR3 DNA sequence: TGTGCCAGCAGCACCGGGGCCCGAGGGGCAGATACGCAGTATTTT. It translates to CASSTGARGADTQYF. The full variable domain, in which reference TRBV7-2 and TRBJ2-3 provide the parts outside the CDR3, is GAGVSQSPSNKVTEKGKDVELRCDPISGHTALYWYRQSLGQGLEFLIYFQGNSAPDKSGLPSDRFSAERTGGSVSTLTIQRTQQEDSAVYLCASSTGARGADTQYFGPGTRLTVL.

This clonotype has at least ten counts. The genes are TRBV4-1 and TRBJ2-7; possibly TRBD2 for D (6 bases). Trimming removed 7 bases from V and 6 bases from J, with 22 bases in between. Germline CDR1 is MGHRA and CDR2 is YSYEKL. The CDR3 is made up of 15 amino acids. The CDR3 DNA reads TGCGCCAGCACCTTGATCCCTAGCGTCACCCCCGAGCAGTACTTC. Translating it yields CASTLIPSVTPEQYF.

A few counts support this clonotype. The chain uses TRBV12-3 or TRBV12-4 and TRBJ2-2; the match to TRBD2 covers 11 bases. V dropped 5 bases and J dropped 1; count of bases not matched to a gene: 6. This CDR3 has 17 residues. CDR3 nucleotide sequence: TGTGCCAGCAGTCCTCCGGGACTAGCGGAGAACACCGGGGAGCTGTTTTTT. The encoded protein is CASSPPGLAENTGELFF.